The entry below describes one T cell receptor (beta chain). This clonotype was recorded at least ten times. Its antigen is currently not known. Per-base quality was not reported, and no clone a single base away is much larger than it. Including cysteine and phenylalanine, the CDR3 has 16 amino acids. Kept here is only the CDR3 DNA, which spans 48 bases and is read in frame from base 1. V loses 6 bases of germline sequence and J loses 0 bases, and the interval between the two ends is 17 bases. CDR1 and CDR2 are drawn from the germline V gene (reference sequence): DFQATT, SNEGSKA. This entry is derived from a study of T-cell reconstitution after alpha-beta-depleted transplantation in children (dated by TCRdb to between 2015 and 2016). Regarding the study in general: Using TCR repertoire profiling, the study quantitatively followed how T-cell immune reconstitution unfolded in children after TCRalphabeta/CD19-depleted allogeneic hematopoietic cell transplantation.

Library generation was performed with PCR. Sequencer: Illumina HiSeq 2500. TCR libraries were prepared with molecular barcoding, using unique molecular identifiers to normalize TCRbeta repertoire quantification. The public reads were run again by TCRdb, first through fastp at Q25 and then through MiXCR, and only productive beta chains were kept. Under each unique CDR3 protein, matching rows form one entry showing the most common genes and DNA. Here the sample has some 640,000 distinct CDR3 sequences; roughly 17% occur a single time. The top ten hold around 0.96% of the sample. This specimen consisted of PBMCs from the stem cell graft donor, obtained from the stem cell graft. The receptor was isolated from a human donor who donated a stem cell graft to a child with acute myeloid leukemia. The chain was built from TRBV20-1 and TRBJ1-4, and possibly TRBD1, on 6 matching bases. CDR3 sequence: CSAETGHRATNEKLFF. The bases are TGCAGTGCCGAGACAGGACACCGTGCAACTAATGAAAAACTGTTTTTT.